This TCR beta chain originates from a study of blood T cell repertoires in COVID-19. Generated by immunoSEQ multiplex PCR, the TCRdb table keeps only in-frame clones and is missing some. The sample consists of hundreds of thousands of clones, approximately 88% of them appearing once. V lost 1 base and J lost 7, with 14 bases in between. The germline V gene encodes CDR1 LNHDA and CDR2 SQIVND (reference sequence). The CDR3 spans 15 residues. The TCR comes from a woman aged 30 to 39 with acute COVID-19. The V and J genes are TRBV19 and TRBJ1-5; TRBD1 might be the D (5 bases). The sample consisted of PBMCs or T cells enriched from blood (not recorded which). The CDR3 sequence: CASSIGVGPHQPQHF. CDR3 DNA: TGTGCCAGTAGTATAGGGGTGGGGCCCCACCAGCCCCAGCATTTT. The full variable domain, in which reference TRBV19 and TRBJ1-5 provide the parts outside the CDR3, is DGGITQSPKYLFRKEGQNVTLSCEQNLNHDAMYWYRQDPGQGLRLIYYSQIVNDFQKGDIAEGYSVSREKKESFPLTVTSAQKNPTAFYLCASSIGVGPHQPQHFGDGTRLSIL.